This record covers a single T cell receptor beta chain. Its antigen is still unknown. The data were obtained in a study of T cell repertoires in cytomegalovirus infection. Study as a whole: Matching HLA type, along with CMV infection, was indicated by public TCR beta signatures.

V gave up 1 base and J gave up 4 bases, with 6 bases separating them. The CDR3 has 13 amino acids. Germline CDR1 is MGHDK and CDR2 is SYGVNS. Overall study results and limits: In two of eight donors, the top clonotype was HLA-C-restricted CMV-specific. People with CMV and the relevant HLA were identified by cumulative public TCR beta family frequency.

TCRdb analysed the reads with MiXCR anew, one entry per CDR3 protein. The table records around 170,000 distinct CDR3 sequences, roughly a sixth of them present only once. Input material: CD8+ T cells from PBMCs. The source of this sequence is a human donor in good health (CMV status not recorded). Some clones in this sample may be carry-over from other donors' samples. The V and J genes are TRBV25-1 and TRBJ2-3; D ambiguous. CDR3 nucleotide sequence: TGTGCCAGCAGTGAATCGGAGTCAGATACGCAGTATTTT. As protein: CASSESESDTQYF.